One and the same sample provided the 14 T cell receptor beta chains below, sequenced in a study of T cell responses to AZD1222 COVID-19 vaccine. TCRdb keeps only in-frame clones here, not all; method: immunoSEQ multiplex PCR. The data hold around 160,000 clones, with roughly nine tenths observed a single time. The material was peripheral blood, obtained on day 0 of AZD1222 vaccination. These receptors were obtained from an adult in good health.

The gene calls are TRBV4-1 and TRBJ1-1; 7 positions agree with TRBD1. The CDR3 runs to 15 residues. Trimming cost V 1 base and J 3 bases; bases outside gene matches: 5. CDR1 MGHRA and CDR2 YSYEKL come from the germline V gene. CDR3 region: CASSQVPGGDTEAFF. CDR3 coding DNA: TGCGCCAGCAGCCAAGTCCCAGGGGGAGACACTGAAGCTTTCTTT.

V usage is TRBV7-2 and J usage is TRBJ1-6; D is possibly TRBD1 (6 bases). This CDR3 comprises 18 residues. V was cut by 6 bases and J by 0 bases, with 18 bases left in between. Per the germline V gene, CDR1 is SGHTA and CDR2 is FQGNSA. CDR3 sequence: CASSRRGTLDSYNSPLHF. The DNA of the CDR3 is TGTGCCAGCAGTCGACGAGGGACACTTGACTCCTATAATTCACCCCTCCACTTT.

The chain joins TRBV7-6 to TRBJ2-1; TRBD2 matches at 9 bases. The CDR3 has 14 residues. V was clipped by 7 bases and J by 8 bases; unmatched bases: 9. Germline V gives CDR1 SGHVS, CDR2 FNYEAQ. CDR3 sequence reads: CASTAGGPVDEQFF. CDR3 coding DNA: TGTGCCAGCACCGCGGGAGGGCCGGTCGATGAGCAGTTCTTC.

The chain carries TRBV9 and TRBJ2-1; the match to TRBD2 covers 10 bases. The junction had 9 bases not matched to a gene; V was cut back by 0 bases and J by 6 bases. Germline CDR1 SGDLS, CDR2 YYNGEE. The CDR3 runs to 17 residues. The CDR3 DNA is TGTGCCAGCAGCGTAGGGCAAGCGGGAGGGTCGACCAATGAGCAGTTCTTC. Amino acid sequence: CASSVGQAGGSTNEQFF.

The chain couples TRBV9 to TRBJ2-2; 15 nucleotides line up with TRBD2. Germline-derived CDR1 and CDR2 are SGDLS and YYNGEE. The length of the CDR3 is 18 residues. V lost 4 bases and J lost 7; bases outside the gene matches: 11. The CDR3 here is CASSPGGLAGGRNGELFF. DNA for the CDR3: TGTGCCAGCAGCCCGGGGGGACTAGCGGGAGGACGTAACGGGGAGCTGTTTTTT.

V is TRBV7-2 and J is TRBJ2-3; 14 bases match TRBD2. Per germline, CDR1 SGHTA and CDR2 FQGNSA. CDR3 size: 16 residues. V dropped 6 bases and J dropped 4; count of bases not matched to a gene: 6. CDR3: CASRSGLAGAADTQYF. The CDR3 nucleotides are TGTGCCAGCAGATCGGGACTAGCGGGAGCGGCAGATACGCAGTATTTT.

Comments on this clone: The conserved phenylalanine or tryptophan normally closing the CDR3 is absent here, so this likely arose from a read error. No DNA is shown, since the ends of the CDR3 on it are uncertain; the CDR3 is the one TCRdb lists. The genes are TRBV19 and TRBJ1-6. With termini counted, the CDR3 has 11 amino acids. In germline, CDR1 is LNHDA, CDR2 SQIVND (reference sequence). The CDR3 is CASSIDGSGII.

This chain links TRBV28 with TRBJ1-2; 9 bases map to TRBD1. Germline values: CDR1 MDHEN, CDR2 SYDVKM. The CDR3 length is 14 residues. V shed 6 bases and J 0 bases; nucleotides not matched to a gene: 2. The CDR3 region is CASRRTGANYGYTF. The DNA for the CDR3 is TGTGCCAGCAGAAGGACAGGGGCTAACTATGGCTACACCTTC.

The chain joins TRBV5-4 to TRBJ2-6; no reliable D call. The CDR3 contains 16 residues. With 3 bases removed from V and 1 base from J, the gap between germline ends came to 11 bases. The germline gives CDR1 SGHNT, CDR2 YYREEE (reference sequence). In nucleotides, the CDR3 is TGTGCCAGCAGCTCCATTGGGTTGTCTGGGGCCAACGTCCTGACTTTC. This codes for CASSSIGLSGANVLTF.

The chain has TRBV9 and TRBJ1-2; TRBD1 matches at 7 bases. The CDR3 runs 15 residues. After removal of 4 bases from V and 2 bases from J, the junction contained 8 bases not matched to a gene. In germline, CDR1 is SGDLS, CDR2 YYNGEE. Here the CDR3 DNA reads TGTGCCAGCAGCACTTTCAAGGGACAGAACTATGGCTACACCTTC. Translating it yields CASSTFKGQNYGYTF.

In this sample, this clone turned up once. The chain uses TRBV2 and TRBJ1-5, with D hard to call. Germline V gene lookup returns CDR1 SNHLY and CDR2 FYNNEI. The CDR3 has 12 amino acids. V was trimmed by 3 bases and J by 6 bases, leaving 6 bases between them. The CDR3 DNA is TGTGCCAGCAGTGAGTATAGTCAGCCCCAGCATTTT. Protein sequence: CASSEYSQPQHF. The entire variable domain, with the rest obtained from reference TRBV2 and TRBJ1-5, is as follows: EPEVTQTPSHQVTQMGQEVILRCVPISNHLYFYWYRQILGQKVEFLVSFYNNEISEKSEIFDDQFSVERPDGSNFTLKIRSTKLEDSAMYFCASSEYSQPQHFGDGTRLSIL.

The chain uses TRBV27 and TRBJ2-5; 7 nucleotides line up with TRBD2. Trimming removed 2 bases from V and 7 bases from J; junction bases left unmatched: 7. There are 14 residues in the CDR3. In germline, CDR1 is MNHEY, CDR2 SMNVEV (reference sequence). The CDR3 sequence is CASSLIGGVGTQYF. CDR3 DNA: TGTGCCAGCAGTTTAATTGGGGGGGTCGGGACCCAGTACTTC.

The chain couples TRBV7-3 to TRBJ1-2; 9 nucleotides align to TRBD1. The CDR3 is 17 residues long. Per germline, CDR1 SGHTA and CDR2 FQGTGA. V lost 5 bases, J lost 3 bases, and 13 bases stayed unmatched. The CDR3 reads CASSPRWRDRGDYGYTF. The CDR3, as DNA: TGTGCCAGCAGCCCCCGGTGGAGAGACAGGGGGGACTATGGCTACACCTTC.

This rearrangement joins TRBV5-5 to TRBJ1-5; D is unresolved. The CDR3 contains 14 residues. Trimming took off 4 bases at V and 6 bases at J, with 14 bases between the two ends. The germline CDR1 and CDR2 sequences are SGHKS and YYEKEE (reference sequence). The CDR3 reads CASSPRVEGQPQHF. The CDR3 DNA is TGTGCCAGCAGCCCTCGGGTGGAGGGTCAGCCCCAGCATTTT.